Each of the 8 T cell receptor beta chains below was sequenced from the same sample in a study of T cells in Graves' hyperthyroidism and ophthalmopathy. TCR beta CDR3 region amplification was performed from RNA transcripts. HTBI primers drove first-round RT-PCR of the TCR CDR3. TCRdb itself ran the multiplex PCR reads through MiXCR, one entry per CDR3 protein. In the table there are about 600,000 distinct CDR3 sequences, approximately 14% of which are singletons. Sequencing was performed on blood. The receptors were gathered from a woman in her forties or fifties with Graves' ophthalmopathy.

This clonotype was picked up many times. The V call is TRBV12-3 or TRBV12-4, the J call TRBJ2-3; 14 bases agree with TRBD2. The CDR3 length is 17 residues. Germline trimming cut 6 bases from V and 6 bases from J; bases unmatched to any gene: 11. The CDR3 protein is CASSLRRLAGGPDTQYF. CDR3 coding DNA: TGTGCCAGCAGCCTAAGACGACTAGCGGGAGGGCCGGATACGCAGTATTTT.

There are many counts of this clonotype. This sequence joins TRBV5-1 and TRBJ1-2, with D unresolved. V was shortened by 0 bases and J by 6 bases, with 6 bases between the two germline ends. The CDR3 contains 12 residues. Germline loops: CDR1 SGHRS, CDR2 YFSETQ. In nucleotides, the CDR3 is TGCGCCAGCAGCTTGGACGTTAATGGCTACACCTTC. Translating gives CASSLDVNGYTF. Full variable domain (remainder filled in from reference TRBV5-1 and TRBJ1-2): KAGVTQTPRYLIKTRGQQVTLSCSPISGHRSVSWYQQTPGQGLQFLFEYFSETQRNKGNFPGRFSGRQFSNSRSEMNVSTLELGDSALYLCASSLDVNGYTFGSGTRLTVV.

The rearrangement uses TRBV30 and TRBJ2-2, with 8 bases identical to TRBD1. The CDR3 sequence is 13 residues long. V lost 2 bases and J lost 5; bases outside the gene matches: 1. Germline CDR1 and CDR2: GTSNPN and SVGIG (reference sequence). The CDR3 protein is CAWSRTGTGELFF. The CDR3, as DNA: TGTGCCTGGAGTCGGACAGGGACCGGGGAGCTGTTTTTT.

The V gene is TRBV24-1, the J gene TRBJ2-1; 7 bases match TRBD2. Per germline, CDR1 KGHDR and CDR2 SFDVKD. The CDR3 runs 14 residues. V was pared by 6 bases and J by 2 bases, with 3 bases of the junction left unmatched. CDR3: CATSSSGTYNEQFF. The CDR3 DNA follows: TGTGCCACCAGTTCTAGCGGAACCTACAATGAGCAGTTCTTC.

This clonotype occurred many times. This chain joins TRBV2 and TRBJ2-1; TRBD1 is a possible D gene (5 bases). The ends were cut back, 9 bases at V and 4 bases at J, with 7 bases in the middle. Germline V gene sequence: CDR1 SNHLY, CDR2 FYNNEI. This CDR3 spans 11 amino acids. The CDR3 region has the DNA TGTGCCAGTAGGACATACAATGAGCAGTTCTTC. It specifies CASRTYNEQFF.

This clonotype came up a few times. Here the CDR3 reads CATHDRGTEAFF. CDR3 nucleotides: TGTGCCACCCATGACAGGGGAACTGAAGCTTTCTTT. The chain uses TRBV28 and TRBJ1-1, with 8 bases identical to TRBD1. This CDR3 has 12 residues. In germline, CDR1 is MDHEN, CDR2 SYDVKM. The V gene end was trimmed by 10 bases and the J gene end by 5 bases; junction bases not matched to a gene: 6.

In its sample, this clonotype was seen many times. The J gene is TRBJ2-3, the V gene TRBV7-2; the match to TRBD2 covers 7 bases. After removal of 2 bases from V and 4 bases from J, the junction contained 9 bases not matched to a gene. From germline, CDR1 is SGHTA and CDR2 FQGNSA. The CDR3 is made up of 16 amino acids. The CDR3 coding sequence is TGTGCCAGCAGCTTAAGGGCGGGAGAACTCCCAGATACGCAGTATTTT. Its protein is CASSLRAGELPDTQYF.

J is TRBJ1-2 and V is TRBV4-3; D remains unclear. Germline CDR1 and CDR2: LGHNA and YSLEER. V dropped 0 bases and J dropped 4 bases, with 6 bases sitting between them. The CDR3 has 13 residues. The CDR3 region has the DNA TGCGCCAGCAGCCAAGAGTCGCGCTATGGCTACACCTTC. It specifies CASSQESRYGYTF.